The text below deals with one T cell receptor beta chain. The antigen remains undetermined. The data are from a study of vaccination effects on CD4 cells after COVID-19. Overall study findings and caveats: Spike-reactive clones in convalescents after vaccination were chiefly newly vaccine-induced.

Culture lasted roughly eleven days before CD4+ T cell isolation. The person had PCR-confirmed SARS-CoV-2 infection between March and December 2020. Each participant was administered two doses of either the BNT162b2 or the mRNA-1273 vaccine. IL-2 medium was substituted for half the medium on days 3 and 7. The table came from immunoSEQ multiplex PCR; TCRdb's copy has only in-frame clones and leaves some out. The sample has fewer than 55,000 clones, 76% seen once. Per germline, CDR1 SGHRS and CDR2 YFSETQ. Trimming took 3 bases from V and 4 from J, leaving 8 bases between them. The CDR3 is made up of 14 amino acids.

The V call is TRBV5-1, the J call TRBJ1-6, with D unclear. This specimen consisted of CD4+ T cells from PBMCs cultured without peptide, obtained after COVID-19 vaccination. The TCR originated in a human donor who had a prior SARS-CoV-2 infection. CDR3 loop: CASSSGSYNSPLHF. The CDR3 nucleotides read TGCGCCAGCAGCTCGGGATCTTATAATTCACCCCTCCACTTT.